This T cell receptor (beta chain) was documented in a study of blood T cell repertoires in COVID-19. Participants were aged 18 to 89 years, lived in 24 US areas, and enrolled virtually. CDR3 size: 16 residues. V dropped 3 bases and J dropped 0 bases, with 16 bases sitting between them. Germline CDR1 and CDR2: DFQATT and SNEGSKA (reference sequence). Per the original data handling: Estimated nucleated cell counts came from reference gene primer amplification. Using immunoSEQ multiplex PCR, the repertoire was profiled, and TCRdb retains in-frame clones only, with some absent. V and J calls and clone size follow that table, whereas D and trimming were derived from the DNA. This table holds a few hundred thousand clones, 70% to 90% found once.

The sequence derives from a man aged 25 to 40 who had recovered from COVID-19. The sequencing sample was made of PBMCs or T cells enriched from blood (not recorded which). The chain carries TRBV20-1 and TRBJ2-3; possibly TRBD2 for D (6 bases). This CDR3 reads CSASSGGYDSTDTQYF. The CDR3 DNA reads as TGCAGTGCTAGTTCCGGGGGATACGATAGCACAGATACGCAGTATTTT.